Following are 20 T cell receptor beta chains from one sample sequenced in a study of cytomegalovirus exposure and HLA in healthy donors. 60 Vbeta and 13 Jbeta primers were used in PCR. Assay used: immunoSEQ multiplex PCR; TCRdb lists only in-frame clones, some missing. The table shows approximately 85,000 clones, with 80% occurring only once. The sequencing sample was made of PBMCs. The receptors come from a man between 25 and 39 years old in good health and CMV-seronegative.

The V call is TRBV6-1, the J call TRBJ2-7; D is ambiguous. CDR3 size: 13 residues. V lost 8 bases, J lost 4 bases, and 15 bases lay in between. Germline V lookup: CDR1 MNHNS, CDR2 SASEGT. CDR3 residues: CASRRTYKYEQYF. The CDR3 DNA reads TGTGCCAGCCGCCGAACATACAAGTACGAGCAGTACTTC.

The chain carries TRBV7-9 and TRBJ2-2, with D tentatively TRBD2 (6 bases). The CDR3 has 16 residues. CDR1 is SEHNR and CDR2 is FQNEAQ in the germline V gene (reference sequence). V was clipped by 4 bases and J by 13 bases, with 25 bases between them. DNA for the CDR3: TGTGCCAGCAGCTACGCGTTGGGACCCCAGAGCGGGTGGCTGTTTTTT. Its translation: CASSYALGPQSGWLFF.

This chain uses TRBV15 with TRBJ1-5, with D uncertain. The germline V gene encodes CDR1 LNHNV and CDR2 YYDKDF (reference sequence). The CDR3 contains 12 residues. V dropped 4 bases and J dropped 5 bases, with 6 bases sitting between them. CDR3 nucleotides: TGTGCCACCAGCAATTCGGATCAGCCCCAGCATTTT. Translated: CATSNSDQPQHF.

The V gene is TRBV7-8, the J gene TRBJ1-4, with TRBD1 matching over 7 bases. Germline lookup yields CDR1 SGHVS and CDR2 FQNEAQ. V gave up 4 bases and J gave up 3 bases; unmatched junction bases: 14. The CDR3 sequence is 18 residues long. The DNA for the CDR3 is TGTGCCAGCAGCTCAGGGGGAGTGACAGGGTTCCCTAATGAAAAACTGTTTTTT. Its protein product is CASSSGGVTGFPNEKLFF.

The CDR3 DNA sequence: TGTGCCAGCAGTGAAGCGCATCAGACAGGCTACGAGCAGTACTTC. This codes for CASSEAHQTGYEQYF. J is TRBJ2-7 and V is TRBV6-1, with D possibly TRBD1 on 6 matching bases. CDR1 is MNHNS, CDR2 SASEGT, per germline. CDR3 length: 15 amino acids. Trimming took off 0 bases at V and 3 bases at J, with 12 bases between the two ends.

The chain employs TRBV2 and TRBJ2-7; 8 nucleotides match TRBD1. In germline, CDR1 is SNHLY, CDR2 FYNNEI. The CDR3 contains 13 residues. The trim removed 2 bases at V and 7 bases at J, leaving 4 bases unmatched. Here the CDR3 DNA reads TGTGCCAGCAGTGAACAGGGGGCAATAGAGCAGTACTTC. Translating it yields CASSEQGAIEQYF.

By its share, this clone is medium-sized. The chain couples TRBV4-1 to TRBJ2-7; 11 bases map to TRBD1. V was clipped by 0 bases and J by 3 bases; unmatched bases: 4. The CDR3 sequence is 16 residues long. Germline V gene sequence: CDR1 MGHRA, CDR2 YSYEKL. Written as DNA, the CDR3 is TGCGCCAGCAGCCAAGAAGAGGGGACAGGGGGCTACGAGCAGTACTTC. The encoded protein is CASSQEEGTGGYEQYF.

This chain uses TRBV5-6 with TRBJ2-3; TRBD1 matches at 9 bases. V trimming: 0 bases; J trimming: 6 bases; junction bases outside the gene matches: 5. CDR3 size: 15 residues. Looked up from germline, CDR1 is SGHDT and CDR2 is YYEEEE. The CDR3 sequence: CASSLEGTGSDTQYF. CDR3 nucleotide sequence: TGTGCCAGCAGCTTGGAAGGGACAGGGTCCGATACGCAGTATTTT.

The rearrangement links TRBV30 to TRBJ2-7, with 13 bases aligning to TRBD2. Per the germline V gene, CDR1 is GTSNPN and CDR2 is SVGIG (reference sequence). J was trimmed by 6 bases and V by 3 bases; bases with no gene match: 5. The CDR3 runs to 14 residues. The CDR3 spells CAWSVGTSGIEQYF. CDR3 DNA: TGTGCCTGGAGCGTAGGGACTAGCGGGATCGAGCAGTACTTC.

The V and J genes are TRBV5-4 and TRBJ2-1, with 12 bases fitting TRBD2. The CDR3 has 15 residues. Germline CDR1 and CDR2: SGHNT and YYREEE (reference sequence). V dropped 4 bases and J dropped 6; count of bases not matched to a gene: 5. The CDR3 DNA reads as TGTGCCAGCAGCCAGACTAGCGGGAGCGTCAATGAGCAGTTCTTC. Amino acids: CASSQTSGSVNEQFF.

The CDR3 DNA is TGTGCCAGTAGTGTCCAGGGTTTTACTAATGAAAAACTGTTTTTT. Amino acids: CASSVQGFTNEKLFF. V and J are TRBV19 and TRBJ1-4; a weak D match, TRBD1 (5 bases). Per the germline V gene, CDR1 is LNHDA and CDR2 is SQIVND (reference sequence). This CDR3 spans 15 amino acids. The V end was cut by 5 bases, the J end by 2 bases, with 12 bases between. Looking up the rest from reference TRBV19 and TRBJ1-4 gives the full variable domain: DGGITQSPKYLFRKEGQNVTLSCEQNLNHDAMYWYRQDPGQGLRLIYYSQIVNDFQKGDIAEGYSVSREKKESFPLTVTSAQKNPTAFYLCASSVQGFTNEKLFFGSGTQLSVL.

Here the CDR3 reads CASSLSQIIYEQYF. The CDR3 bases are TGCGCCAGCAGCTTGTCTCAGATTATCTACGAGCAGTACTTC. This rearrangement joins TRBV5-1 to TRBJ2-7; no definite D call. The CDR3 sequence is 14 residues long. V was pared by 1 base and J by 3 bases, with 11 bases between. The germline V gene has CDR1 SGHRS and CDR2 YFSETQ.

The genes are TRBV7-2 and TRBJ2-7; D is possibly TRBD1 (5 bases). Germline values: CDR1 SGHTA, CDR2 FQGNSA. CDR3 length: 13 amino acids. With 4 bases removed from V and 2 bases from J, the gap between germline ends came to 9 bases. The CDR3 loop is CASSYTQAYEQYF. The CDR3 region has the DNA TGTGCCAGCAGCTACACACAGGCCTACGAGCAGTACTTC.

CDR3 protein: CASSLGRTSGISGENIQYF. CDR3 in DNA: TGTGCCAGCAGCTTAGGCAGGACTAGCGGGATCTCGGGCGAAAACATTCAGTACTTC. The V call is TRBV7-9, the J call TRBJ2-4; 12 bases match TRBD2. The V gene end was trimmed by 1 base and the J gene end by 5 bases; junction bases not matched to a gene: 12. The CDR3 is 19 residues long. CDR1 is SEHNR, CDR2 FQNEAQ, per germline (reference sequence).

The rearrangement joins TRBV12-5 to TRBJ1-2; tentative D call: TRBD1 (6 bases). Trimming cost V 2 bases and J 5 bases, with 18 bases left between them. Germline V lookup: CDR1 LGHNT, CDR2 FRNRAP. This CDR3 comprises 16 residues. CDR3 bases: TGTGCTAGTGGTTTGACCACCTCAGGGGTAGGGTATGGCTACACCTTC. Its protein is CASGLTTSGVGYGYTF.

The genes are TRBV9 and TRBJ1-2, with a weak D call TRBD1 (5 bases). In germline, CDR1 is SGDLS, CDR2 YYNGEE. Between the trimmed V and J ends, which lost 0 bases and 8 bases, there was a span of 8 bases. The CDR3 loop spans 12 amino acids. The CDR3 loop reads CASSVGGYGYTF. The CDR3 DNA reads TGTGCCAGCAGCGTAGGGGGCTACGGCTACACCTTC.

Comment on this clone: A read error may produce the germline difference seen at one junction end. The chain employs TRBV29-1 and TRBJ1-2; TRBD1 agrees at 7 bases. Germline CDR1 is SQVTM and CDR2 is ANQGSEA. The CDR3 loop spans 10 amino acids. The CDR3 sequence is CSGGGTELFF. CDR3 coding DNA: TGCAGCGGGGGCGGGACAGAACTTTTCTTC.

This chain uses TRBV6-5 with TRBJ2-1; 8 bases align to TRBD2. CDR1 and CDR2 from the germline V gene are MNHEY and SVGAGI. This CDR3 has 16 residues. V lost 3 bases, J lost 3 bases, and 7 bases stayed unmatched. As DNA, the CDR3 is TGTGCCAGCAGTTATCCCGTTGCGGGAGGCTACAATGAGCAGTTCTTC. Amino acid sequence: CASSYPVAGGYNEQFF.

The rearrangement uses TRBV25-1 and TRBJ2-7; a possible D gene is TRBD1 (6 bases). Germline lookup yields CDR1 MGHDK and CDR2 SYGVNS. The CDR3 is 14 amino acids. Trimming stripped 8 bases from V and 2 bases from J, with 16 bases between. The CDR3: CASGVAQGPYEQYF. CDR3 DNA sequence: TGTGCCAGCGGTGTTGCACAGGGTCCCTACGAGCAGTACTTC.

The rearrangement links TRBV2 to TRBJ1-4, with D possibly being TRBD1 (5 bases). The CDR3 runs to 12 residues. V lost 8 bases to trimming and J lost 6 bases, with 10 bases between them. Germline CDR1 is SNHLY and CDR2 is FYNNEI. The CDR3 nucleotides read TGTGCCAGCGCAGGGCGGCATGAAAAACTGTTTTTT. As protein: CASAGRHEKLFF.